This entry features one T cell receptor beta chain sequence. TCRdb re-derived calls from the RT-PCR reads in MiXCR, one entry per CDR3 protein. This table has hundreds of thousands of distinct CDR3 sequences, 14% appearing once. Looked up from germline, CDR1 is MNHNS and CDR2 is SASEGT. The CDR3 has 15 amino acids. V dropped 5 bases and J dropped 4 bases, with 15 bases sitting between them. This receptor was obtained from a female donor in good health, serving as a healthy control. The gene calls are TRBV6-1 and TRBJ1-5; D possibly corresponds to TRBD1 (6 bases). The sample taken for sequencing was memory CD4+ T cells from blood. This CDR3 is CASSPPGQTNQPQHF. The CDR3 region has the DNA TGTGCCAGCAGTCCCCCTGGACAGACTAATCAGCCCCAGCATTTT.